One and the same sample provided the 4 T cell receptor beta chains below, sequenced in a study of OX40 agonist ivuxolimab in advanced cancers. The protocol was immunoSEQ multiplex PCR, while the TCRdb copy is restricted to in-frame clones and leaves out a portion. Of approximately 69,000 clones in the sample, 84% were seen once. This specimen was CD4+ or CD8+ T cells sorted from blood, taken in a trial of the OX40 agonist ivuxolimab. These receptors all come from an adult with an advanced solid tumor such as melanoma, head and neck, liver or kidney cancer.

This rearrangement joins TRBV18 to TRBJ1-1, with D unclear. This CDR3 has 13 residues. V was shortened by 3 bases and J by 1 base, with 6 bases between the two germline ends. The germline CDR1 and CDR2 sequences are KGHSH and LQKENI. The CDR3 DNA sequence: TGTGCCAGCTCACCGGTAACGAACACTGAAGCTTTCTTT. Its protein is CASSPVTNTEAFF.

The V and J genes are TRBV6-5 and TRBJ2-3; TRBD1 agrees at 7 bases. V trimming: 2 bases; J trimming: 13 bases; junction bases outside the gene matches: 15. Germline CDR1 MNHEY, CDR2 SVGAGI. The CDR3 has 15 amino acids. CDR3 DNA: TGTGCCAGCAGTTACAATAGGGACACCGTAGGACAGGAGTATTTT. This codes for CASSYNRDTVGQEYF.

The chain uses TRBV23-1 and TRBJ1-6; possible D gene TRBD1, 5 bases. TRBV23-1 is given ORF status, its function remaining uncertain. V shed 6 bases and J shed 4 bases, with 13 bases lying between them. CDR3 length equals 15 residues. CDR3 residues: CASRPEEGYNSPLHF. The DNA for the CDR3 is TGCGCCAGCAGACCGGAAGAGGGGTATAATTCACCCCTCCACTTT.

This clone occurred a few times. V usage is TRBV5-1 and J usage is TRBJ1-2; no firm D call. The ends were cut back, 4 bases at V and 4 bases at J, with 14 bases in the middle. CDR3 length: 14 residues. Germline V gives CDR1 SGHRS, CDR2 YFSETQ. The CDR3 bases are TGCGCCAGCAGCCGCTCGGACCTGGGCTATGGCTACACCTTC. This gives the protein CASSRSDLGYGYTF.